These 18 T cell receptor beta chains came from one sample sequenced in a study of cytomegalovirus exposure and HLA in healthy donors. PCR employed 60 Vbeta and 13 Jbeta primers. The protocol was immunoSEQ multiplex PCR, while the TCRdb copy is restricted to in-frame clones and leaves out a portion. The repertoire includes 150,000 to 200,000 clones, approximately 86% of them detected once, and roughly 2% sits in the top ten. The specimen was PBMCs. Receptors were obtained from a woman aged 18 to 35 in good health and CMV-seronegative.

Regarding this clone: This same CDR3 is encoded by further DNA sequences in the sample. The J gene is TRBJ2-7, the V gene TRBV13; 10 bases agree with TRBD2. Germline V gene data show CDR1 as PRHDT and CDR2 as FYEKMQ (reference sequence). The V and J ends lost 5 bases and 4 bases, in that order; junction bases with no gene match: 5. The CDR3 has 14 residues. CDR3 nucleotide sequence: TGTGCCAGCAGCCCCGGACTAGCGGCGTACGAGCAGTACTTC. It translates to CASSPGLAAYEQYF.

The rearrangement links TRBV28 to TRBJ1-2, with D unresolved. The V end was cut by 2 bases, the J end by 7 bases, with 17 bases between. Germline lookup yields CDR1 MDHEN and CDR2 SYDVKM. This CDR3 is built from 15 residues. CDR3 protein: CASSLMASEGGGYTF. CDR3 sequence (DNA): TGTGCCAGCAGTTTAATGGCAAGTGAGGGAGGTGGCTACACCTTC.

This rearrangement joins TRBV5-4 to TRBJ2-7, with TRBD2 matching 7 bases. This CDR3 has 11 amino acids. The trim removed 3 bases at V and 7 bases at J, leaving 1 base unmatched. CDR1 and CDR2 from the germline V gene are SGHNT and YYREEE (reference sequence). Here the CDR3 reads CASSWGGEQYF. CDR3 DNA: TGTGCCAGCAGCTGGGGGGGAGAGCAGTACTTC.

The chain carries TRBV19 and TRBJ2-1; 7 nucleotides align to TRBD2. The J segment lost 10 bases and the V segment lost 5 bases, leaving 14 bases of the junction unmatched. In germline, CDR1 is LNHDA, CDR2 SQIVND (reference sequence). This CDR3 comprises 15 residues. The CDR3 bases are TGTGCCAGTAGTGAGAGGGAGGGGCAACGGGGAGAGCAGTTCTTC. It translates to CASSEREGQRGEQFF.

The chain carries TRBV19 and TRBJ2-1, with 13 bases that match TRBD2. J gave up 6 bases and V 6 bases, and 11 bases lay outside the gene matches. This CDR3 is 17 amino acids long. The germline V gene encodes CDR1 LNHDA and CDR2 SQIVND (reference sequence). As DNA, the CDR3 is TGTGCCAGTAGAAGGACTAGCGGGGGCGTCTGGGGCAATGAGCAGTTCTTC. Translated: CASRRTSGGVWGNEQFF.

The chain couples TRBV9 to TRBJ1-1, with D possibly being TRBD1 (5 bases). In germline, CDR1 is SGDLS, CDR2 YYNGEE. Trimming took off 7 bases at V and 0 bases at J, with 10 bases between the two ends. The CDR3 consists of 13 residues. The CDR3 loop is CASGDRMNTEAFF. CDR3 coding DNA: TGTGCCAGCGGTGACAGAATGAACACTGAAGCTTTCTTT.

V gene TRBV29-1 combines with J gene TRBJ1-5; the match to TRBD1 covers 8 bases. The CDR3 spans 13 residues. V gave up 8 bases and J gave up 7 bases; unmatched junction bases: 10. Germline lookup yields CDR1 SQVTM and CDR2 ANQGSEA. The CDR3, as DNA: TGCAGCACCCTACAGGGGGAGGGCCAGCCCCAGCATTTT. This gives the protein CSTLQGEGQPQHF.

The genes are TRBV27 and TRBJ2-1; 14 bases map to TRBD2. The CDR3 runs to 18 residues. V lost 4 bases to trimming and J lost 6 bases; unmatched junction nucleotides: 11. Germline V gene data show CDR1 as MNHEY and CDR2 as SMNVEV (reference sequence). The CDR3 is CASSSRLAGGGGGNEQFF. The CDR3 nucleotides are TGTGCCAGCAGTTCAAGACTAGCGGGAGGGGGAGGGGGCAATGAGCAGTTCTTC.

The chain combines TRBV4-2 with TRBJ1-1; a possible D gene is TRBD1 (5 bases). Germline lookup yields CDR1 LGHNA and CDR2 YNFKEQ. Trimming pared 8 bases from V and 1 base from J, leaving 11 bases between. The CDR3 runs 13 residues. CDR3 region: CASGGEQNTEAFF. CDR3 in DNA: TGTGCCAGCGGGGGGGAGCAGAACACTGAAGCTTTCTTT.

The CDR3 sequence is CASSPRGTKNTGELFF. The CDR3 bases are TGTGCCAGCAGTCCCCGCGGGACTAAAAACACCGGGGAGCTGTTTTTT. The V call is TRBV2, the J call TRBJ2-2; 7 bases line up with TRBD2. V gave up 5 bases and J gave up 2 bases; unmatched junction bases: 8. Germline loops: CDR1 SNHLY, CDR2 FYNNEI. This CDR3 is built from 16 residues.

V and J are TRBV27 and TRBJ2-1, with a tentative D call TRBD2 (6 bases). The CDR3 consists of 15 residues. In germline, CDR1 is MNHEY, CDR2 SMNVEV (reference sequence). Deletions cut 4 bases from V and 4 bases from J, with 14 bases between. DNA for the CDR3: TGTGCCAGCAGTTACGGGGGAATAGCGTACAATGAGCAGTTCTTC. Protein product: CASSYGGIAYNEQFF.

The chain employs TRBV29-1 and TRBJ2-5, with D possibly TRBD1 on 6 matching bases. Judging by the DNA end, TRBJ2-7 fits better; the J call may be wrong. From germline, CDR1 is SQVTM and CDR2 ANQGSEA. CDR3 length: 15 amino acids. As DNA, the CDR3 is TGCAGCGTTGAAACCGGGGACACCCAACCCTACGAGCAGTACTTC. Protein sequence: CSVETGDTQPYEQYF.

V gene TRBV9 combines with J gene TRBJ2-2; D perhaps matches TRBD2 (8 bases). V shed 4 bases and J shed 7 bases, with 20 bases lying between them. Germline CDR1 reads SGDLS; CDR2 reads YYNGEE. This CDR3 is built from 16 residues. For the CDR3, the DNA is TGTGCCAGCAGCACACACTCGGGAGGGGGCGACGGGGAGCTGTTTTTT. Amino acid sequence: CASSTHSGGGDGELFF.

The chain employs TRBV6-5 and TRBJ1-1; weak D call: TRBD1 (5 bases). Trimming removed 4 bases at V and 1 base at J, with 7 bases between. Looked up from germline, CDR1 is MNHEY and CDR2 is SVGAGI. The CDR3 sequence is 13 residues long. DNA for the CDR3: TGTGCCAGCAGTTCGACAGAGAACACTGAAGCTTTCTTT. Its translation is CASSSTENTEAFF.

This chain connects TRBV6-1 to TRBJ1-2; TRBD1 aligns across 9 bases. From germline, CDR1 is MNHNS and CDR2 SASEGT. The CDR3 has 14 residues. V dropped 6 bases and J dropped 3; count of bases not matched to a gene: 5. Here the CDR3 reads CASRATGGHYGYTF. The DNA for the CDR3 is TGTGCCAGCAGGGCTACAGGGGGCCACTATGGCTACACCTTC.

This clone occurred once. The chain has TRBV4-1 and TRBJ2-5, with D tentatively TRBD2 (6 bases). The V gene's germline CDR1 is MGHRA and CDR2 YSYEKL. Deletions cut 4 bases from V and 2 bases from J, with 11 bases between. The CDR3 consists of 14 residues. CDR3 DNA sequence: TGCGCCAGCAGCCTTGACCGGGGGCAAGAGACCCAGTACTTC. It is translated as CASSLDRGQETQYF.

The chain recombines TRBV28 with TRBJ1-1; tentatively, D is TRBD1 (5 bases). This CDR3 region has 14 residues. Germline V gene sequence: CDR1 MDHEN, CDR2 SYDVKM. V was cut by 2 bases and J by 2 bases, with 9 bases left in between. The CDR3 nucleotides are TGTGCCAGCAGTTTAGGCAGGGCTAACACTGAAGCTTTCTTT. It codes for CASSLGRANTEAFF.

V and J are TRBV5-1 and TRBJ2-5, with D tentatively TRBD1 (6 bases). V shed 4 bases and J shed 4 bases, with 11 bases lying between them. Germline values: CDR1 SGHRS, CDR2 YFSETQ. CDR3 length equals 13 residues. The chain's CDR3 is CASSPQGSETQYF. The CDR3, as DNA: TGCGCCAGCAGCCCACAGGGATCAGAGACCCAGTACTTC.